This T cell receptor beta chain came from a study of shared clonotypes between healthy human individuals. The CDR3 totals 15 residues. After removal of 4 bases from V and 4 bases from J, the junction contained 9 bases not matched to a gene. Germline V gene sequence: CDR1 SGHRS, CDR2 YFSETQ. Generated by immunoSEQ multiplex PCR, the TCRdb table keeps only in-frame clones and is missing some. Of some 2,500,000 clones listed, more than 85% are singletons. The chain joins TRBV5-1 to TRBJ2-7, with TRBD2 identical over 9 bases. The sequence was collected from a man younger than 30 in good health. Some clones in this sample may be carry-over from other donors' samples. Sequenced: naive CD4+ T cells from PBMCs. Subset reported: CD45RA+ positively selected. CDR3 nucleotides: TGCGCCAGCAGCACACTAGCGGGCCGTTTTTACGAGCAGTACTTC. Translation gives CASSTLAGRFYEQYF.